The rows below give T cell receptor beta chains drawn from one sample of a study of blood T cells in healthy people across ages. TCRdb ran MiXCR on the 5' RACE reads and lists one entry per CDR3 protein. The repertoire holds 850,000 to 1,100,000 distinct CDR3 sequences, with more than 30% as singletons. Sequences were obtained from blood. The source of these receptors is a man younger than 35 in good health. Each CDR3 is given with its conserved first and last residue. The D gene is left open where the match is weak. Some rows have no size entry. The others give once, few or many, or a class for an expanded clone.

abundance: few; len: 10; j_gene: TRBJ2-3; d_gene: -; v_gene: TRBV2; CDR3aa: CATEKLTQYF; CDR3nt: TGTGCCACCGAGAAACTAACGCAGTATTTT
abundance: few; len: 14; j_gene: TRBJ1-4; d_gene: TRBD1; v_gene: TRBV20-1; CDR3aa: CSASPGQGNEKLFF; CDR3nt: TGCAGTGCTAGCCCGGGACAGGGGAATGAAAAACTGTTTTTT
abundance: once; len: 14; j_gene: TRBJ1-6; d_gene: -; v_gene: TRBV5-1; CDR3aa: CASSLEGRASPLHF; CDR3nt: TGCGCCAGCAGCTTGGAAGGTCGTGCGTCACCCCTCCACTTT
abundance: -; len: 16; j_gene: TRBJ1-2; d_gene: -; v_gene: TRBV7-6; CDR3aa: CASSAMVGSGIYGYTF; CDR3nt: TGTGCCAGCAGCGCAATGGTAGGGTCAGGGATATACGGCTACACCTTC
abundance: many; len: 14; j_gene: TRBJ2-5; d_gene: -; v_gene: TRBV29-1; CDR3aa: CSADLRRPRETQYF; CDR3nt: TGCAGCGCCGACCTTCGCCGGCCTAGGGAGACCCAGTACTTC
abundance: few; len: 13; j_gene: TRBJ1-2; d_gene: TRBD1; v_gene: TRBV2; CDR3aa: CAGRLGQTYGYTF; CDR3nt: TGTGCCGGGCGCTTGGGACAGACTTATGGCTACACCTTC
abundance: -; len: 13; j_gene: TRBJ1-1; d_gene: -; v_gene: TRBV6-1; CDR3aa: CATRTNANTEAFF; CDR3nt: TGTGCCACCCGGACAAATGCTAACACTGAAGCTTTCTTT
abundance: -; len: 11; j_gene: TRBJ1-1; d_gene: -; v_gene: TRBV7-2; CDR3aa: CACSLRFEAFF; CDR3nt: TGTGCCTGCAGCTTAAGATTCGAAGCTTTCTTT
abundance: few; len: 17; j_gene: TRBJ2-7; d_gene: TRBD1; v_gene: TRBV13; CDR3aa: CASSLAPGTGFSYEQYF; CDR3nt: TGTGCCAGCAGCTTAGCCCCAGGGACAGGGTTCTCCTACGAGCAGTACTTC
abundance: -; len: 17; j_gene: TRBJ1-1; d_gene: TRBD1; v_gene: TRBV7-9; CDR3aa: CASRLRQGMGEYTEAFF; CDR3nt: TGTGCCAGCAGGCTTAGACAGGGTATGGGGGAGTACACTGAAGCTTTCTTT
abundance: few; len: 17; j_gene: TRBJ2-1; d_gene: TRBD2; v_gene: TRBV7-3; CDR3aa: CASSSKTSGGYYNEQFF; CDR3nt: TGTGCCAGCAGCTCAAAGACTAGCGGGGGGTACTACAATGAGCAGTTCTTC
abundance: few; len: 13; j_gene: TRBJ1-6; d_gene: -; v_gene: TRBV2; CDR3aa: CASKIGKSSPLHF; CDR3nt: TGTGCCAGCAAAATAGGGAAGAGTTCACCCCTCCACTTT
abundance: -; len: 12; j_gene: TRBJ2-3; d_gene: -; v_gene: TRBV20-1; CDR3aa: CSARSRGVTQYF; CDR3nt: TGCAGTGCTAGATCGAGGGGCGTTACGCAGTATTTT
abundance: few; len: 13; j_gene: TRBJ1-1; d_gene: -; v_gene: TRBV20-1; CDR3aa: CSARPQLNTEAFF; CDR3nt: TGCAGTGCTAGACCCCAGTTGAACACTGAAGCTTTCTTT
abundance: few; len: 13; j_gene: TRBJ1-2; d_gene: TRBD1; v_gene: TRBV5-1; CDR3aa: CASRGQGTYGYTF; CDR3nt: TGCGCCAGCAGAGGACAGGGGACTTATGGCTACACCTTC
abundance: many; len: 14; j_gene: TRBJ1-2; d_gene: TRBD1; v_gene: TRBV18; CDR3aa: CASSPLDRGRGYTF; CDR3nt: TGTGCCAGCTCACCACTGGACAGGGGTAGAGGCTACACCTTC
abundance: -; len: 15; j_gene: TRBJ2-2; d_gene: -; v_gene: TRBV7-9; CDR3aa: CASSGWVSEGGELFF; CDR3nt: TGTGCCAGCAGCGGATGGGTATCTGAGGGCGGGGAGCTGTTTTTT
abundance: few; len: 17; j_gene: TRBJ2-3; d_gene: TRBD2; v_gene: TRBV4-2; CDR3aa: CASSQDHLAGGGDTQYF; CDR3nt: TGTGCCAGCAGCCAAGATCATCTAGCGGGGGGAGGGGATACGCAGTATTTT
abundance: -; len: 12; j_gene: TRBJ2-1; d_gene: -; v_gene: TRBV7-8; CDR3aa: CASSSPFGEQFF; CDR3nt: TGTGCCAGCAGCTCACCATTTGGTGAGCAGTTCTTC
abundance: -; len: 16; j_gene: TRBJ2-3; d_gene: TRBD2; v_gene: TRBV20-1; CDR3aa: CSARRALAGHTDTQYF; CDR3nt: TGCAGTGCTAGGAGGGCGCTAGCGGGGCACACAGATACGCAGTATTTT
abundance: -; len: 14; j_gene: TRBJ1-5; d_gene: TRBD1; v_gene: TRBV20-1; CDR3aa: CSASRDREDQPQHF; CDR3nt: TGCAGTGCCAGCCGGGACAGGGAAGATCAGCCCCAGCATTTT
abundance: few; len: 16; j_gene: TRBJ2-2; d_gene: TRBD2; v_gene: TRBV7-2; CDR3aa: CASSRTSARNTGELFF; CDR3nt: TGTGCCAGCAGCCGAACTAGCGCCCGGAACACCGGGGAGCTGTTTTTT
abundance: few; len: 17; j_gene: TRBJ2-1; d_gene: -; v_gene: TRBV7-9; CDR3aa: CASSRQPGHEIYNEQFF; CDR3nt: TGTGCCAGCAGCCGACAACCGGGACACGAGATTTACAATGAGCAGTTCTTC
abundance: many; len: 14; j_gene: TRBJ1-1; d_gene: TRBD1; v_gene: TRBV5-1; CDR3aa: CASSSGQGNTEAFF; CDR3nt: TGTGCCAGCAGCTCCGGACAGGGGAACACTGAAGCTTTCTTT
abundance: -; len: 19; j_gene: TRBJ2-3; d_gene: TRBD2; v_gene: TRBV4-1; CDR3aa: CASSQEEVERGAPTDTQYF; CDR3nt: TGCGCCAGCAGCCAAGAAGAGGTCGAGCGGGGGGCTCCCACAGATACGCAGTATTTT
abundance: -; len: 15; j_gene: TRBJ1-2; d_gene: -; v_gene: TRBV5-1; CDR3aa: CASSLEPGVRYGYTF; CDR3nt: TGCGCCAGCAGCTTGGAACCGGGGGTTAGGTATGGCTACACCTTC
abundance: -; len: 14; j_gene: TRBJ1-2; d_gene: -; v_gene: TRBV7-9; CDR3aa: CASSPSGISYGYTF; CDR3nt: TGTGCCAGCAGCCCCTCGGGGATCAGCTATGGCTACACCTTC
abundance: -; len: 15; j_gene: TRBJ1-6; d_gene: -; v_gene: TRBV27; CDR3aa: CASSLYPPLNSPLHF; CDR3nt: TGTGCCAGCAGTTTATACCCTCCCCTTAATTCACCCCTCCACTTT
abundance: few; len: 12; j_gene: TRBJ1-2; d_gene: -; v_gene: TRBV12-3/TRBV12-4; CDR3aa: CASSRHCYGYTF; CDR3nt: TGTGCCAGCTCTAGACACTGCTATGGCTACACCTTC
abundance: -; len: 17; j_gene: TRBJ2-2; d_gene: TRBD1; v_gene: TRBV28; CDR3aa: CASSSPGQGVNTGEPFF; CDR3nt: TGTGCCAGCAGTTCCCCCGGACAGGGCGTAAACACCGGGGAGCCGTTTTTT
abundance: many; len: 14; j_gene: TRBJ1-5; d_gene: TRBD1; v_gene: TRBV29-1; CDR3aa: CSVLEEGAGQPQHF; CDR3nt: TGCAGCGTTCTCGAGGAGGGGGCCGGACAGCCCCAGCATTTT
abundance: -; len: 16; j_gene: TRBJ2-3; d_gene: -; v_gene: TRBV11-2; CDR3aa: CASSPRTALYTDTQYF; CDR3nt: TGTGCCAGCAGCCCCCGCACAGCACTCTACACAGATACGCAGTATTTT
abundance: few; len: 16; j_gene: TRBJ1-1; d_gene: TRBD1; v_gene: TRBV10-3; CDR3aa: CAISHPRDRRNTEAFF; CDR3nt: TGTGCCATCAGTCATCCCCGGGACAGACGGAACACTGAAGCTTTCTTT
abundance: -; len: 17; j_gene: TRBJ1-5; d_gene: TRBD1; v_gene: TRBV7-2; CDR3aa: CASSRTGGELSNQPQHF; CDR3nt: TGTGCCAGCAGCCGCACAGGGGGCGAGTTGAGCAATCAGCCCCAGCATTTT
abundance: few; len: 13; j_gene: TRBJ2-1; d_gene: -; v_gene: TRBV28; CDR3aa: CASSLGQRSEQFF; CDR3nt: TGTGCCAGCAGTTTAGGGCAGAGGAGTGAGCAGTTCTTC
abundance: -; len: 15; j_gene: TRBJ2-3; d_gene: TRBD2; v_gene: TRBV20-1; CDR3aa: CSARKASGGTDTQYF; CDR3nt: TGCAGTGCTAGAAAGGCTAGCGGAGGCACAGATACGCAGTATTTT
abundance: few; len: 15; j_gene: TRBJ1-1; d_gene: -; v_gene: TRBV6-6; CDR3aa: CASSYSAGRNTEAFF; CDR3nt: TGTGCCAGCAGTTACTCTGCAGGACGGAACACTGAAGCTTTCTTT
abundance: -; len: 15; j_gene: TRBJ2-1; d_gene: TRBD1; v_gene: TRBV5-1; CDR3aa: CACSHGTGGTNEQFF; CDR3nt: TGCGCCTGCAGCCATGGGACAGGGGGTACCAATGAGCAGTTCTTC
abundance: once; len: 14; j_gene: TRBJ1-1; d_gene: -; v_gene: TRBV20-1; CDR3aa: CSARVPRPTFEAFF; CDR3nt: TGCAGTGCTAGAGTTCCCAGGCCCACCTTTGAAGCTTTCTTT
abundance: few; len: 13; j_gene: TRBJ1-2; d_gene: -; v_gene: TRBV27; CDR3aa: CASSDDPYYGYTF; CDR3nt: TGTGCCAGCAGCGACGACCCTTACTATGGCTACACCTTC
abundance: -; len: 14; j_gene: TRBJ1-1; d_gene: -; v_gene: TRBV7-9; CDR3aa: CASSVRTANTEAFF; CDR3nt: TGTGCCAGCAGCGTTCGGACGGCGAACACTGAAGCTTTCTTT
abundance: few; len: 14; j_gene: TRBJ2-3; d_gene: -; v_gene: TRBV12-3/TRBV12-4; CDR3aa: CASSQDGVTDTQYF; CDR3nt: TGTGCCAGCAGTCAGGACGGGGTCACAGATACGCAGTATTTT
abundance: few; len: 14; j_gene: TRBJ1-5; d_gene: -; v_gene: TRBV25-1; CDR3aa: CASSSREYNQPQHF; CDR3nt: TGTGCCAGCAGTTCGAGGGAATACAATCAGCCCCAGCATTTT
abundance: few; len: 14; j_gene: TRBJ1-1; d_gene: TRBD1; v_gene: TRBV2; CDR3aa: CASRVLTGSTEAFF; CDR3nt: TGTGCCAGCAGAGTTCTGACAGGGTCAACTGAAGCTTTCTTT
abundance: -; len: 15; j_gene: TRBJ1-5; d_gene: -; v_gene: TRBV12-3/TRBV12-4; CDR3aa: CASRTEIRGSEPQHF; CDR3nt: TGTGCCAGCAGAACTGAAATACGAGGTTCCGAGCCCCAGCATTTT
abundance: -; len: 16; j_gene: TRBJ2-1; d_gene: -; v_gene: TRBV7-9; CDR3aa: CASSHPRQILVNEQFF; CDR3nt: TGTGCCAGCAGCCACCCAAGACAGATTTTGGTCAATGAGCAGTTCTTC
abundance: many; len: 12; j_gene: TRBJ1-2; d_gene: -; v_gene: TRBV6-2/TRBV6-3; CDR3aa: CASRSVYYGYTF; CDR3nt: TGTGCCAGCAGAAGCGTCTACTATGGCTACACCTTC
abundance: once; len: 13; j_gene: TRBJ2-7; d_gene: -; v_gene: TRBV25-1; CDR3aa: CASSERGNNEQYF; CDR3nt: TGTGCCAGCAGTGAAAGGGGCAACAATGAGCAGTACTTC
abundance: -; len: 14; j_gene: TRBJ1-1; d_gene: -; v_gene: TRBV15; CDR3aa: CATSTRTGFTGAFF; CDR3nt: TGTGCCACCAGCACGAGAACCGGGTTCACTGGAGCTTTCTTT
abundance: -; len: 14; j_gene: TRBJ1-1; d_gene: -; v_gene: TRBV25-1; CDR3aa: CASSVGILNTEAFF; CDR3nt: TGTGCCAGCAGTGTAGGGATTTTGAACACTGAAGCTTTCTTT
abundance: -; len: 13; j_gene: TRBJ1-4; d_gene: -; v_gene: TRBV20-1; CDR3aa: CSRAGATNEKLFF; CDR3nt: TGCAGTCGGGCTGGCGCAACTAATGAAAAACTGTTTTTT
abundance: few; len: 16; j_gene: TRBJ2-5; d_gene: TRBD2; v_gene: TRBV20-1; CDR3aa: CSATGGDSGGYNEQYF; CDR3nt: TGCAGTGCTACGGGAGGGGATAGCGGGGGGTACAATGAGCAGTACTTC
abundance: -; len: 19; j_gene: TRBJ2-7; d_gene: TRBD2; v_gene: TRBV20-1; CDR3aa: CSARDWGLAGGRELNEQYF; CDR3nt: TGCAGTGCTAGAGATTGGGGGCTAGCGGGGGGCCGCGAACTTAATGAGCAGTACTTC
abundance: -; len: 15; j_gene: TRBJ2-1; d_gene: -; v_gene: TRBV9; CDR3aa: CASSVGGVSPNEQFF; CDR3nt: TGTGCCAGCAGCGTAGGCGGAGTATCCCCCAATGAGCAGTTCTTC
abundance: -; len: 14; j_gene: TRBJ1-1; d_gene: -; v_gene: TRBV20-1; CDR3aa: CSAMERGLNTEAFF; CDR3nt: TGCAGTGCCATGGAGCGGGGGCTGAACACTGAAGCTTTCTTT